This T cell receptor (beta chain) comes out of a study of tissue T cells after allogeneic stem cell transplantation. Comment on this clone: The germline and genes are mouse ones. The read comes to an end 1 residue before the CDR3 does, leaving the germline J gene to fill in the end.

Time point reported: mouse harvest day 14 after allogeneic transplant. Mouse grafts combined 10^7 T-cell-depleted bone marrow cells with 10^6 splenic CD5+ T cells. Mice had MHC-mismatched B6 into BALB/c GVHD, sampled day 7 or 14. V dropped 6 bases and J dropped 0 bases, with 8 bases sitting between them. CDR3 size: 13 residues. Germline values: CDR1 KGHTA, CDR2 FRNEEI. TCRdb keeps only in-frame clones here, not all; method: immunoSEQ multiplex PCR. Here the sample spans several thousand clones, roughly 42% being singletons. The sequenced sample consisted of gut tissue. The sequence was collected from a female BALB/c mouse given C57BL/6 T cells with graft-versus-host disease after an allogeneic hematopoietic cell transplant. The rearrangement joins TRBV24 to TRBJ1-2; D not resolved. CDR3 bases read: TGTGCCAGCAGCCTTGTCGCAAACTCCGACTACACC. Amino acids: CASSLVANSDYT. The CDR3 reads in full as CASSLVANSDYTF.